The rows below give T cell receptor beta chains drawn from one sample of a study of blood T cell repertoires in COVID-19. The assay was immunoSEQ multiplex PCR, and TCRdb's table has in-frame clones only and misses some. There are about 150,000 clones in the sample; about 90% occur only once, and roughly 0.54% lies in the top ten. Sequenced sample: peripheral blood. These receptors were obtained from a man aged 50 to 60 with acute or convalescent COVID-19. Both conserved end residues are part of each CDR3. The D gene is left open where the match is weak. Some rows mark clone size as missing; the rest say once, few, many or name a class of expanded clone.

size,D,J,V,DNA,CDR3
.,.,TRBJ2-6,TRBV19,TGTGCCAGTAGTATAGACGAGGGAACAAGGACCAACGTCCTGACTTTC,CASSIDEGTRTNVLTF
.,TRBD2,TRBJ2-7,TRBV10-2,TGCGCCAGCATGGTCCTAGCGGGATCCTACGAGCAGTACTTC,CASMVLAGSYEQYF
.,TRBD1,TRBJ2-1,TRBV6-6,TGTGCCAGCACTTTACAGGGGCCCCTCTACAATGAGCAGTTCTTC,CASTLQGPLYNEQFF
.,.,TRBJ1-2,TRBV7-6,TGTGCCAGCAGTCAGGCCCGAACAGGGCTCTATGGCTACACCTTC,CASSQARTGLYGYTF
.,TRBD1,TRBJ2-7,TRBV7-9,TGTGCCAGCAGCCCGCGACAGGGGGACGAGCAGTACTTC,CASSPRQGDEQYF
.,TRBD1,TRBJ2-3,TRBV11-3,TGTGCCAGCAGTCCTGGACAGGCCACAGATACGCAGTATTTT,CASSPGQATDTQYF
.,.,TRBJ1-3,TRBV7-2,TGTGCCAGCAGCTTCGGAGCGACGCTCTCTGGAAACACCATATATTTT,CASSFGATLSGNTIYF
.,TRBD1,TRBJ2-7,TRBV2,TGTGCCAGCAGTCCTAGGACAGGGGTGACCTACGAGCAGTACTTC,CASSPRTGVTYEQYF
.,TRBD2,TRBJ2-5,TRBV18,TGTGCCAGCTCACCTGGACTAGCCCTGGGAAGGACCCAGTACTTC,CASSPGLALGRTQYF
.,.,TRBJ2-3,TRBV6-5,TGTGCCAGCACCATAGGAGCCACAGATACGCAGTATTTT,CASTIGATDTQYF
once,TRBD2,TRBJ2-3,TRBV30,TGTGCCTGGAGCCGAGGCCTAGCGGGGGCTAGCACAGATACGCAGTATTTT,CAWSRGLAGASTDTQYF
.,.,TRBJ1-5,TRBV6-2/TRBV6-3,TGTGCCAGCAGTTACCAGGACAATCAGCCCCAGCATTTT,CASSYQDNQPQHF
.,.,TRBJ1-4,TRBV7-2,TGTGCCAGCAGCTTAGGATCGGCACAGTACGAAAAACTGTTTTTT,CASSLGSAQYEKLFF
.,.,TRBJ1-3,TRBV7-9,TGTGCCAGCAGTCCCAAGGGAGGCACCATATATTTT,CASSPKGGTIYF
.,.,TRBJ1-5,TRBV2,TGTGCCAGCAGTCGAGGGACTTATAGCAATCAGCCCCAGCATTTT,CASSRGTYSNQPQHF
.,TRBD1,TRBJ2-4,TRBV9,TGTGCCAGCAGCGCCGAGACAGGGGGCAACAACATTCAGTACTTC,CASSAETGGNNIQYF